The 27 T cell receptor beta chains below were found in one sample sequenced in a study of graft-versus-host responses after intestinal transplantation. These receptors are not linked to any known antigen. Libraries were prepared by immunoSEQ multiplex PCR; TCRdb keeps only in-frame clonotypes and omits some of them. The sample holds over 100,000 clones, around 93% seen once. The sample here was unstimulated CD4+ T cells sorted from spleen or lymph node cells, taken before intestinal transplant. The source of these receptors is a human donor who received an intestinal transplant.

The V and J genes are TRBV14 and TRBJ2-7; no firm D call. The CDR3 has 11 residues. The V gene lost 2 bases and the J gene lost 3 bases, with 2 bases spanning the gap. Germline assignment: CDR1 SGHDN and CDR2 FVKESK. DNA of the CDR3: TGTGCCAGCAGCCAACTCTACGAGCAGTACTTC. Its protein is CASSQLYEQYF. The full variable domain, with the rest looked up from reference TRBV14 and TRBJ2-7, is EAGVTQFPSHSVIEKGQTVTLRCDPISGHDNLYWYRRVMGKEIKFLLHFVKESKQDESGMPNNRFLAERTGGTYSTLKVQPAELEDSGVYFCASSQLYEQYFGPGTRLTVT.

The rearrangement uses TRBV5-1 and TRBJ1-4, with no clear D. CDR1 is SGHRS and CDR2 is YFSETQ in the germline V gene. This CDR3 has 12 residues. V was cut by 0 bases and J by 10 bases, with 7 bases left in between. The CDR3 here is CASSLDEGKLFF. The CDR3 region has the DNA TGCGCCAGCAGCTTGGACGAGGGAAAACTGTTTTTT. The full variable domain, rest sourced from reference TRBV5-1 and TRBJ1-4, is KAGVTQTPRYLIKTRGQQVTLSCSPISGHRSVSWYQQTPGQGLQFLFEYFSETQRNKGNFPGRFSGRQFSNSRSEMNVSTLELGDSALYLCASSLDEGKLFFGSGTQLSVL.

V usage is TRBV2 and J usage is TRBJ1-2; TRBD1 aligns across 7 bases. CDR3 length equals 14 residues. The germline V gene has CDR1 SNHLY and CDR2 FYNNEI. V lost 5 bases and J lost 5; bases outside the gene matches: 8. The CDR3 nucleotides are TGTGCCAGCAGTATAACGACAGGGTATTATGGCTACACCTTC. As protein: CASSITTGYYGYTF. Full variable domain (missing parts from reference TRBV2 and TRBJ1-2): EPEVTQTPSHQVTQMGQEVILRCVPISNHLYFYWYRQILGQKVEFLVSFYNNEISEKSEIFDDQFSVERPDGSNFTLKIRSTKLEDSAMYFCASSITTGYYGYTFGSGTRLTVV.

The chain couples TRBV27 to TRBJ2-1; TRBD1 or TRBD2 may be the D gene (5 bases each). Trimming left V 4 bases short and J 0 bases short, with 22 bases between. This CDR3 has 19 residues. CDR1 and CDR2 (germline): MNHEY, SMNVEV (reference sequence). CDR3 sequence (DNA): TGTGCCAGCAGTTGGGACGACCCTTGGTTGCTCAGCTCCTACAATGAGCAGTTCTTC. Translation gives CASSWDDPWLLSSYNEQFF.

This clone was counted once. This chain joins TRBV11-3 and TRBJ2-7; possibly TRBD2 for D (5 bases). CDR3 size: 13 residues. Germline CDR1 and CDR2: SGHNT and YENEEA. With 0 bases removed from V and 4 bases from J, the gap between germline ends came to 7 bases. The CDR3 here is CASSLERAYEQYF. CDR3 nucleotides: TGTGCCAGCAGCTTAGAGCGGGCTTACGAGCAGTACTTC.

This rearrangement joins TRBV10-1 to TRBJ1-3, with D possibly matching TRBD1 (6 bases). The CDR3 runs 16 residues. Trimming pared 0 bases from V and 1 base from J, leaving 10 bases between. CDR1 is WNHNN, CDR2 SYGVQD, per germline (reference sequence). The CDR3 loop reads CASSESSTGSGNTIYF. The CDR3 DNA reads as TGCGCCAGCAGTGAGTCGTCGACAGGATCTGGAAACACCATATATTTT.

This chain connects TRBV7-2 to TRBJ2-1, with 13 nucleotides matching TRBD2. The germline V gene encodes CDR1 SGHTA and CDR2 FQGNSA. The V and J ends lost 3 bases and 4 bases, in that order; junction bases with no gene match: 3. The CDR3 contains 16 residues. The CDR3 spells CASSLAGLAGYNEQFF. The CDR3 DNA reads as TGTGCCAGCAGCTTGGCGGGACTAGCGGGATACAATGAGCAGTTCTTC.

V is TRBV11-2 and J is TRBJ2-1, with D possibly TRBD2 on 5 matching bases. Germline CDR1 SGHAT, CDR2 FQNNGV. CDR3 length: 15 residues. The V end was cut by 1 base, the J end by 0 bases, with 7 bases between. As DNA, the CDR3 is TGTGCCAGCAGCTTAGTAGGGAGCTCCTACAATGAGCAGTTCTTC. Translating gives CASSLVGSSYNEQFF. The full variable domain, rest sourced from reference TRBV11-2 and TRBJ2-1, is EAGVAQSPRYKIIEKRQSVAFWCNPISGHATLYWYQQILGQGPKLLIQFQNNGVVDDSQLPKDRFSAERLKGVDSTLKIQPAKLEDSAVYLCASSLVGSSYNEQFFGPGTRLTVL.

The chain couples TRBV28 to TRBJ2-7; D possibly corresponds to TRBD2 (6 bases). This CDR3 spans 15 amino acids. CDR1 and CDR2 (germline): MDHEN, SYDVKM. Trimming pared 5 bases from V and 6 bases from J, leaving 20 bases between. The CDR3 here is CASSSLLGGIFEQYF. Written as DNA, the CDR3 is TGTGCCAGCAGTAGTTTACTCGGCGGGATCTTCGAGCAGTACTTC. The whole variable domain, filled in from reference TRBV28 and TRBJ2-7, reads DVKVTQSSRYLVKRTGEKVFLECVQDMDHENMFWYRQDPGLGLRLIYFSYDVKMKEKGDIPEGYSVSREKKERFSLILESASTNQTSMYLCASSSLLGGIFEQYFGPGTRLTVT.

This chain connects TRBV6-6 to TRBJ1-1; the D gene is possibly TRBD1 (5 bases). V was pared by 6 bases and J by 0 bases, with 11 bases between. This CDR3 region has 14 residues. The germline CDR1 and CDR2 sequences are MNHNY and SVGAGI (reference sequence). This chain's CDR3 is CASRGEGMNTEAFF. CDR3 bases: TGTGCCAGCAGGGGGGAGGGGATGAACACTGAAGCTTTCTTT.

The chain links TRBV5-1 to TRBJ2-3; no clear D. The CDR3 spans 15 residues. The V and J ends lost 3 bases and 4 bases respectively, with 15 bases between them. The germline CDR1 and CDR2 sequences are SGHRS and YFSETQ. CDR3 sequence: CASSSDPNLSDTQYF. The CDR3 bases are TGCGCCAGCAGCTCAGACCCCAACCTCTCAGATACGCAGTATTTT.

The rearrangement joins TRBV30 to TRBJ2-1; 14 nucleotides agree with TRBD2. V shed 1 base, J shed 2 bases, and the junction held 7 bases outside the gene matches. This CDR3 is built from 18 residues. Germline V gene lookup returns CDR1 GTSNPN and CDR2 SVGIG (reference sequence). CDR3 protein: CAWSGGLAGVAAYNEQFF. The DNA for the CDR3 is TGTGCCTGGAGTGGGGGACTAGCGGGAGTAGCCGCCTACAATGAGCAGTTCTTC.

This clone was detected only once. The chain couples TRBV11-1 to TRBJ2-5; D uncertain. Trimming cost V 1 base and J 0 bases, with 6 bases left between them. CDR3 length: 14 residues. The germline gives CDR1 SGHAT, CDR2 FQDESV (reference sequence). The CDR3 is CASSLVGYQETQYF. In DNA form, the CDR3 reads TGTGCCAGCAGCTTAGTGGGATACCAAGAGACCCAGTACTTC.

V and J are TRBV15 and TRBJ1-2, with 7 bases fitting TRBD1. The CDR3 contains 16 residues. Germline V gives CDR1 LNHNV, CDR2 YYDKDF (reference sequence). V dropped 1 base and J dropped 2; count of bases not matched to a gene: 7. CDR3 amino acids: CATSRVSAGGNYGYTF. In DNA, the CDR3 is TGTGCCACCAGCAGAGTTTCGGCAGGGGGGAACTATGGCTACACCTTC.

V gene TRBV19 combines with J gene TRBJ2-1; D gene ambiguous. The CDR3 is made up of 12 amino acids. Germline V lookup: CDR1 LNHDA, CDR2 SQIVND (reference sequence). Trimming removed 3 bases at V and 6 bases at J, with 6 bases between. CDR3 residues: CASSIRTNEQFF. Here the CDR3 DNA reads TGTGCCAGTAGTATCCGGACCAATGAGCAGTTCTTC.

The rearrangement links TRBV5-1 to TRBJ2-1; D possibly corresponds to TRBD1 (6 bases). Per the germline V gene, CDR1 is SGHRS and CDR2 is YFSETQ. V dropped 9 bases and J dropped 4 bases, with 14 bases sitting between them. The CDR3 totals 13 residues. The CDR3 spells CATRGDTYNEQFF. The CDR3 DNA sequence: TGCGCCACCCGAGGGGACACTTACAATGAGCAGTTCTTC.

Only a few counts were recorded for this clone. The CDR3 reads CASSTANYGYTF. The DNA for the CDR3 is TGTGCCAGCAGTACGGCTAACTATGGCTACACCTTC. The chain recombines TRBV28 with TRBJ1-2; D ambiguous. CDR3 length equals 12 residues. CDR1 and CDR2 (germline): MDHEN, SYDVKM. Trimming shortened V by 5 bases and J by 0 bases, and 4 bases separated the two germline ends.

V gene TRBV2 combines with J gene TRBJ2-5; no reliable D call. Trimming removed 1 base at V and 8 bases at J, with 17 bases between. Germline CDR1 SNHLY, CDR2 FYNNEI. The CDR3 consists of 15 residues. The CDR3 protein is CASSEDRIPSDTQYF. CDR3 DNA: TGTGCCAGCAGTGAAGACCGAATCCCCTCCGATACCCAGTACTTC.

This chain connects TRBV28 to TRBJ2-1, with 8 bases identical to TRBD1. This CDR3 has 14 amino acids. The germline V gene encodes CDR1 MDHEN and CDR2 SYDVKM. Losses at the gene ends were 6 bases for V and 7 bases for J; bases not matched to a gene: 8. The CDR3: CASSRLQGGNEQFF. CDR3 DNA: TGTGCCAGCAGCCGACTACAGGGGGGAAATGAGCAGTTCTTC. The variable domain in full, completed from reference TRBV28 and TRBJ2-1, reads DVKVTQSSRYLVKRTGEKVFLECVQDMDHENMFWYRQDPGLGLRLIYFSYDVKMKEKGDIPEGYSVSREKKERFSLILESASTNQTSMYLCASSRLQGGNEQFFGPGTRLTVL.

V gene TRBV7-3 combines with J gene TRBJ2-1; 8 bases match TRBD2. The CDR3 consists of 13 residues. The V segment lost 8 bases and the J segment 9 bases; nucleotides outside the gene matches: 9. Germline CDR1 and CDR2: SGHTA and FQGTGA. The CDR3 loop is CASGSGGPTEQFF. The CDR3 DNA reads as TGTGCCAGCGGGTCGGGAGGGCCCACTGAGCAGTTCTTC.

This clone has only one observation. The genes are TRBV6-5 and TRBJ2-1; the match to TRBD2 covers 8 bases. The CDR3 is 15 amino acids. V lost 11 bases, J lost 0 bases, and 9 bases stayed unmatched. Germline V gene data show CDR1 as MNHEY and CDR2 as SVGAGI. The CDR3 is CACRRREVSYNEQFF. CDR3 sequence (DNA): TGTGCCTGCCGCAGGCGGGAGGTCTCCTACAATGAGCAGTTCTTC.

V usage is TRBV27 and J usage is TRBJ2-1; TRBD2 matches 7 bases. V gave up 5 bases and J gave up 8 bases; unmatched junction bases: 12. The CDR3 covers 15 residues. Germline assignment: CDR1 MNHEY and CDR2 SMNVEV (reference sequence). CDR3: CASSPEGGPGDEQFF. For the CDR3, the DNA is TGTGCCAGCAGTCCCGAGGGAGGGCCGGGCGATGAGCAGTTCTTC.

J is TRBJ2-3 and V is TRBV28, with D possibly TRBD2 on 6 matching bases. V lost 5 bases to trimming and J lost 4 bases, with 19 bases between them. Germline CDR1 MDHEN, CDR2 SYDVKM. The CDR3 spans 16 residues. The CDR3 here is CASSIPGLKISDTQYF. The DNA of the CDR3 is TGTGCCAGCAGTATACCGGGACTGAAGATATCAGATACGCAGTATTTT.

The rearrangement joins TRBV7-3 to TRBJ2-1, with D tentatively TRBD2 (6 bases). There are 15 residues in the CDR3. CDR1 and CDR2 (germline): SGHTA, FQGTGA. Trimming removed 3 bases at V and 2 bases at J, with 11 bases between. The CDR3 loop is CASSFGGAAYNEQFF. The CDR3 nucleotides are TGTGCCAGCAGCTTCGGAGGGGCTGCCTACAATGAGCAGTTCTTC.

CDR3: CAWKGRQGNQPQHF. The CDR3 region has the DNA TGTGCCTGGAAGGGCAGACAGGGCAATCAGCCCCAGCATTTT. V gene TRBV30 combines with J gene TRBJ1-5, with D possibly TRBD1 on 6 matching bases. Trimming took off 4 bases at V and 2 bases at J, with 12 bases between the two ends. This CDR3 spans 14 amino acids. Looked up from germline, CDR1 is GTSNPN and CDR2 is SVGIG (reference sequence).

The CDR3 loop reads CASSSLAGGESYEQYF. CDR3 sequence (DNA): TGTGCCAGCAGCTCGCTAGCGGGAGGGGAGTCATACGAGCAGTACTTC. J is TRBJ2-7 and V is TRBV5-7; 12 bases are a match to TRBD2. TRBV5-7 is marked as an open reading frame, function uncertain. The V gene end was trimmed by 3 bases and the J gene end by 4 bases; junction bases not matched to a gene: 8. The CDR3 extends over 16 amino acids.

The chain employs TRBV4-1 and TRBJ2-7; 9 bases are shared with TRBD1. This CDR3 is built from 18 residues. Germline trimming cut 2 bases from V and 0 bases from J; bases unmatched to any gene: 11. The germline V gene encodes CDR1 MGHRA and CDR2 YSYEKL. The CDR3 region has the DNA TGCGCCAGCAGCCAACTGGACAGGGGCACTTCAAGCTCCTACGAGCAGTACTTC. It specifies CASSQLDRGTSSSYEQYF.